This passage covers 16 T cell receptor beta chains from one sample sequenced in a study of breast tumors, draining lymph nodes, adjacent tissues. Samples came from axillary lymph nodes draining the breast cancer. TCRdb passed the multiplex PCR reads through MiXCR, listing each CDR3 protein once. The table has roughly 130,000 distinct CDR3 sequences, just under 20% seen once. Sequencing was carried out using axillary lymph node tissue. The origin of the receptors is a female donor with breast cancer. Some clones in this sample may be carry-over from other donors' samples.

A few counts support this clonotype. The chain employs TRBV20-1 and TRBJ2-6; D is unresolved. In germline, CDR1 is DFQATT, CDR2 SNEGSKA (reference sequence). CDR3 size: 16 residues. Trimming took off 6 bases at V and 1 base at J, with 16 bases between the two ends. The CDR3 sequence: CSAPSHPVSGANVLTF. Written as DNA, the CDR3 is TGCAGTGCCCCCAGCCATCCGGTTTCTGGGGCCAACGTCCTGACTTTC.

This clonotype was picked up many times. The chain employs TRBV7-9 and TRBJ2-7; 7 nucleotides line up with TRBD1. This CDR3 region has 13 residues. J was trimmed by 3 bases and V by 3 bases; bases with no gene match: 2. Per the germline V gene, CDR1 is SEHNR and CDR2 is FQNEAQ (reference sequence). For the CDR3, the DNA is TGTGCCAGCAGCTTCAGGGGGAACTACGAGCAGTACTTC. This translates into CASSFRGNYEQYF.

This clonotype was detected ten times or more. The genes are TRBV6-2 or TRBV6-3 and TRBJ2-7; tentative D call: TRBD2 (6 bases). From germline, CDR1 is MNHEY and CDR2 SVGEGT. V shed 7 bases and J shed 1 base, with 17 bases lying between them. The CDR3 is 15 residues long. The CDR3 protein is CASTEPGANSYEQYF. In DNA form, the CDR3 reads TGTGCCAGCACGGAACCGGGAGCAAATTCCTACGAGCAGTACTTC.

This clonotype has at least ten counts. V gene TRBV7-6 combines with J gene TRBJ1-4; D is possibly TRBD1 (6 bases). CDR1 and CDR2 from the germline V gene are SGHVS and FNYEAQ. The CDR3 spans 15 residues. Deletions cut 0 bases from V and 8 bases from J, with 13 bases between. CDR3 in amino acids: CASSLAGGAGEKLFF. CDR3 sequence (DNA): TGTGCCAGCAGCTTAGCAGGGGGGGCAGGGGAAAAACTGTTTTTT. Supplemented by reference TRBV7-6 and TRBJ1-4, the full variable domain reads GAGVSQSPRYKVTKRGQDVALRCDPISGHVSLYWYRQALGQGPEFLTYFNYEAQQDKSGLPNDRFSAERPEGSISTLTIQRTEQRDSAMYRCASSLAGGAGEKLFFGSGTQLSVL.

The V call is TRBV5-1, the J call TRBJ1-1; D possibly corresponds to TRBD1 (6 bases). The length of the CDR3 is 12 residues. In germline, CDR1 is SGHRS, CDR2 YFSETQ. V lost 1 base, J lost 11 bases, and 12 bases lay in between. The chain's CDR3 is CASSLTGASAFF. CDR3 nucleotides: TGCGCCAGCAGCTTGACGGGGGCGAGCGCTTTCTTT.

This clonotype has at least ten counts. The gene calls are TRBV6-6 and TRBJ2-7; TRBD2 matches 11 bases. The CDR3 covers 16 residues. Trimming at V came to 0 bases and at J to 2 bases, leaving 3 bases not matched to a gene. Germline V gives CDR1 MNHNY, CDR2 SVGAGI (reference sequence). CDR3 sequence (DNA): TGTGCCAGCAGTTACTCAACTAGCGGGGGAGCCTACGAGCAGTACTTC. Its protein is CASSYSTSGGAYEQYF.

For this clonotype: A much larger clone is a single base away; this may be a read error. The gene calls are TRBV7-6 and TRBJ2-5; D is undetermined. The CDR3 covers 13 residues. Germline CDR1 and CDR2: SGHVS and FNYEAQ. The CDR3 spells CASSLASRETLYF. DNA for the CDR3: TGTGCCAGCAGCTTAGCCAGCCGCGAGACCCTGTACTTC.

In this sample, this clonotype turned up many times. V usage is TRBV12-3 or TRBV12-4 and J usage is TRBJ2-1; maybe TRBD2 (6 bases). The CDR3 is 15 residues long. V shed 5 bases and J shed 4 bases, with 15 bases lying between them. CDR3 sequence reads: CASSDRLVSYNEQFF. Written as DNA, the CDR3 is TGTGCCAGCAGTGACCGACTAGTAAGTTACAATGAGCAGTTCTTC.

This clonotype occurred many times. The chain carries TRBV5-1 and TRBJ2-3, with a weak D call TRBD2 (6 bases). CDR1 is SGHRS, CDR2 YFSETQ, per germline. This CDR3 is built from 15 residues. V lost 1 base, J lost 4 bases, and 13 bases lay in between. The chain's CDR3 is CASSLMRGISDTQYF. DNA of the CDR3: TGCGCCAGCAGCTTGATGCGCGGGATATCAGATACGCAGTATTTT.

This clonotype has ten or more counts. The V and J genes are TRBV27 and TRBJ2-7; the match to TRBD2 covers 9 bases. V shed 5 bases and J 3 bases; nucleotides not matched to a gene: 8. Germline assignment: CDR1 MNHEY and CDR2 SMNVEV (reference sequence). This CDR3 is 15 amino acids long. The CDR3 loop reads CASSPLAGTLYEQYF. As DNA, the CDR3 is TGTGCCAGCAGTCCGCTAGCGGGAACCCTCTACGAGCAGTACTTC.

The chain is built from TRBV12-3 or TRBV12-4 and TRBJ1-6; the D gene is possibly TRBD1 (5 bases). This CDR3 contains 14 residues. V shed 7 bases and J shed 19 bases, with 26 bases lying between them. In nucleotides, the CDR3 is TGTGCCAGCACCCGGTGGGGGGATAATTCACCCCCTCACTTT. This codes for CASTRWGDNSPPHF.

This clonotype was counted many times. This chain uses TRBV12-3 or TRBV12-4 with TRBJ2-7; 10 nucleotides match TRBD2. CDR3 size: 12 residues. Trimming cost V 2 bases and J 13 bases; bases outside gene matches: 5. CDR3 DNA: TGTGCCAGCAGTTTATTAGCGGGAGGCTTTTACTTC. This gives the protein CASSLLAGGFYF.

This clonotype was picked up many times. V and J are TRBV6-6 and TRBJ2-3, with D uncertain. The CDR3 has 15 residues. The V end was cut by 5 bases, the J end by 6 bases, with 18 bases between. Germline CDR1 reads MNHNY; CDR2 reads SVGAGI (reference sequence). CDR3 sequence reads: CASSNFQRKPDTQYF. CDR3 nucleotides: TGTGCCAGCAGTAACTTCCAGAGAAAGCCGGATACGCAGTATTTT.

The table lists this clonotype with many counts. This chain's CDR3 is CATSDQRGLDTQYF. The CDR3 DNA is TGTGCCACCAGTGACCAGCGGGGCCTGGATACGCAGTATTTT. The gene calls are TRBV24-1 and TRBJ2-3; TRBD2 agrees at 7 bases. CDR1 is KGHDR and CDR2 is SFDVKD in the germline V gene. This CDR3 is built from 14 residues. After removal of 4 bases from V and 6 bases from J, the junction contained 6 bases not matched to a gene.

This clonotype was counted between two and nine times. The chain links TRBV18 to TRBJ2-3; 9 nucleotides line up with TRBD1. V lost 6 bases and J lost 2; bases outside the gene matches: 6. Germline values: CDR1 KGHSH, CDR2 LQKENI. The CDR3 consists of 15 residues. This CDR3 reads CASSKQGAVTDTQYF. The CDR3 bases are TGTGCCAGCTCGAAACAGGGGGCGGTCACAGATACGCAGTATTTT.

This clonotype was picked up many times. CDR3 amino acids: CASSTWTGENEQFF. In DNA, the CDR3 is TGTGCCAGCAGCACTTGGACAGGGGAGAATGAGCAGTTCTTC. The chain carries TRBV7-9 and TRBJ2-1, with 9 positions matching TRBD1. The CDR3 is 14 amino acids. Germline loops: CDR1 SEHNR, CDR2 FQNEAQ (reference sequence). V trimming: 5 bases; J trimming: 7 bases; junction bases outside the gene matches: 6.